This TCR beta chain was observed in a study of T-cell memory formation after mild COVID-19 (dated by TCRdb to about 2021). Some background on the complete study: TCR sequence clusters from the two donors were largely donor specific. The cohort was made up of two young adult volunteers, one female and one male, who were previously healthy. Longitudinal TCRalpha and TCRbeta repertoire sequencing tracked T-cell clones expanding and contracting after mild COVID-19 in a couple of donors. General findings and caveats noted by the study authors: Some responding clones were found in pre-infection memory, which suggests that pre-existing cross-reactive memory T cells took part in the SARS-CoV-2 response. Balanced CD4/CD8 phenotypes were observed for clones contracting from day 15 to 85, whereas a bias towards CD4+ was observed for a second wave of clones expanding from day 15 to 37. Only a couple of mild cases were covered in the study, and larger cohorts including severe cases with pre-infection samples were considered necessary. The second-wave clones that peaked on day 37 were not confirmed to be SARS-CoV-2 specific. Contracting CD4+ clones were located mainly in the CM and EM memory subsets, whereas CD8+ clones were found to be enriched in EMRA.

The data were produced on an Illumina NovaSeq 6000. cDNA libraries for TCRalpha and TCRbeta were prepared by 5'RACE using constant-segment primers, with sample barcodes and unique molecular identifiers added. RNA was extracted from every sample with Trizol reagent. Libraries were amplified in two PCR steps, with a second sample barcode and Illumina TruSeq adapters added in the second step. Sequencing of libraries was performed on an Illumina NovaSeq with 2 x 150 bp paired-end reads. Under the source paper's analysis protocol: Demultiplexing of reads and collapsing into UMI-guided consensus sequences were performed with migec v1.2.7. Using mixcr v2.1.11, the UMI consensuses were aligned to TRA and TRB V and J templates and assembled into clonotypes. A clonotype was counted as expanded or contracted only when both edgeR and NoisET called the clonotype significant, with the noise models trained on biological replicates. For edgeR calls, a false discovery rate-adjusted p below 0.01 and a log2 fold-change threshold of 1 were applied. As an exploratory analysis of dynamics, max-normalized trajectories of the 1000 most abundant clonotypes were examined by PCA with hierarchical clustering. Separately sequenced CD4+ and CD8+ repertoires were used to assign a CD4 or CD8 phenotype to each responding clone. The raw public data were reprocessed by TCRdb itself: fastp quality trimming at Q25, MiXCR clonotype calling, in-frame beta chains only. For every CDR3 protein sequence, its rows merge into one entry that carries the most common genes and DNA. What appears here as the V and J calls and clone size reflects TCRdb's work, not the paper's. A total of approximately 89,000 distinct CDR3 sequences appear in this sample, around 27% of them only once. The ten largest clones take up about 40% of the sample.

Note on this clonotype: Which antigen it targets is not known. There are no base qualities to consult, and no much larger clone falls within one base.

According to the germline V gene, CDR1 reads MGHRA and CDR2 reads YSYEKL. A distance of 8 bases separates the germline ends of V and J, which lose 1 base and 4 bases respectively. The CDR3, from cysteine to phenylalanine, totals 13 residues. The entry retains the CDR3 DNA only, 39 bases that are in frame from base 1. Ficoll-Paque density gradient centrifugation was used to isolate PBMCs. Sequences were obtained from PBMCs or a T cell subset sorted from them (not recorded which). The sequence was collected from a man aged 18 to 29 who had mild COVID-19 (a few samples of this study predate the infection). The sample titles of this study are shuffled in the database, so cell type and time point are left out; the donor was told from shared clones. The rearrangement joined TRBV4-1 to TRBJ2-7, with the identity of the D gene unclear. The CDR3 protein: CASSQVTSYEQYF. The DNA sequence follows: TGCGCCAGCAGCCAAGTTACAAGTTACGAGCAGTACTTC.